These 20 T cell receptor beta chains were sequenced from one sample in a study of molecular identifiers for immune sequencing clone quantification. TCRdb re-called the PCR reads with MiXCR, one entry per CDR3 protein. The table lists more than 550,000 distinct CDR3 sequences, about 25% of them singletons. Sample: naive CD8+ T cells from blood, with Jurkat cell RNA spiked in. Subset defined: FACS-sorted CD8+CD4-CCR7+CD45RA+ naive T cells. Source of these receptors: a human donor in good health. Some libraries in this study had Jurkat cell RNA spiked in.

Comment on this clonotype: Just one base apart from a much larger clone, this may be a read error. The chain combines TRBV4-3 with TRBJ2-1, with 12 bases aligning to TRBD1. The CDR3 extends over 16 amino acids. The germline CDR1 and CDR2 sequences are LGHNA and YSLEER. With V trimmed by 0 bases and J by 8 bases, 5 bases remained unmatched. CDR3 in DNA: TGCGCCAGCAGCCAAGACTGGGACAGGGGGCGGGATGAGCAGTTCTTC. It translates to CASSQDWDRGRDEQFF.

The CDR3 region has the DNA TGTGCCAGCAGCCAGCCGGCAGGGGGAACCTACGAGCAGTACTTC. Amino acid sequence: CASSQPAGGTYEQYF. The chain recombines TRBV3-1 with TRBJ2-7; 7 bases line up with TRBD1. The CDR3 runs to 15 residues. Germline V CDR1 and CDR2: LGHDT, YNNKEL (reference sequence). Losses at the gene ends were 3 bases for V and 2 bases for J; bases not matched to a gene: 7.

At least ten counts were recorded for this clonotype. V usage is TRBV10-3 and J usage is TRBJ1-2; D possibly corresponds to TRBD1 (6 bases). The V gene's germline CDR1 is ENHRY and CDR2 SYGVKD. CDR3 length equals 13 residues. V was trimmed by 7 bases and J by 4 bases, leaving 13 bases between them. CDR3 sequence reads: CAIKAGQIYGYTF. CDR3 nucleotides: TGTGCCATCAAGGCCGGACAGATCTATGGCTACACCTTC.

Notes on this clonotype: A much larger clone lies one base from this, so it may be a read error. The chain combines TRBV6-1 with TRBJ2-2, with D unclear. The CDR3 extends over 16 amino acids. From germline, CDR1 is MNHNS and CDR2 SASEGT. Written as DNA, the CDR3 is TGTGCCAGCAGTGAAAAATCAGAACCGAACGCCGGGGAGCTGTTTTTT. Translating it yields CASSEKSEPNAGELFF.

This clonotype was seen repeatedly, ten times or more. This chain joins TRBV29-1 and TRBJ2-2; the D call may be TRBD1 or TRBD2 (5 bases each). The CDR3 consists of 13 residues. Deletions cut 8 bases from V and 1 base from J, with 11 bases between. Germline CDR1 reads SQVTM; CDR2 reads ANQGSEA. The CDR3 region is CSFRDGNTGELFF. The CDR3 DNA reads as TGCAGCTTCCGGGACGGGAACACCGGGGAGCTGTTTTTT.

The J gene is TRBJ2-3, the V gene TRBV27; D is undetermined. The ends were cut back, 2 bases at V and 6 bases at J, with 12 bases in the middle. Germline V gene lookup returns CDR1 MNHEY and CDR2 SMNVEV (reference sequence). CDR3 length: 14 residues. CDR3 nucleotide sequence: TGTGCCAGCAGTTTAGCAGGACGACGTGATACGCAGTATTTT. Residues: CASSLAGRRDTQYF.

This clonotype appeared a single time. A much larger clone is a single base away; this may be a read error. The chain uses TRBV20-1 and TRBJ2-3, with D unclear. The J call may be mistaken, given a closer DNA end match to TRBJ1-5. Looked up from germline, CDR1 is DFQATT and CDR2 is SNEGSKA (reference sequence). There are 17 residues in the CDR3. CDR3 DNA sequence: TGCAGTGCTAGAGATTTGTGGCTAGCGGGAGGCAGAGATACGCAGCATTTT. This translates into CSARDLWLAGGRDTQHF.

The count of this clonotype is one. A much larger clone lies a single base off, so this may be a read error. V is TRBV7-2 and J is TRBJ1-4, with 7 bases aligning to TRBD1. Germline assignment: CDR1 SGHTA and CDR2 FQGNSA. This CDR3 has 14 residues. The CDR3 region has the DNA TGTGCCAGCAGAAGGGACAGTTTAAATGCAAAACTGTTTTTT. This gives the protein CASRRDSLNAKLFF.

The DNA for the CDR3 is TGTGCCAGTAGTGCCTACAGTTATAGCAATCAGCCCCAGCATTTT. Translation gives CASSAYSYSNQPQHF. The chain combines TRBV19 with TRBJ1-5; D ambiguous. V lost 5 bases and J lost 0, with 11 bases in between. CDR1 is LNHDA and CDR2 is SQIVND in the germline V gene (reference sequence). The CDR3 has 15 amino acids.

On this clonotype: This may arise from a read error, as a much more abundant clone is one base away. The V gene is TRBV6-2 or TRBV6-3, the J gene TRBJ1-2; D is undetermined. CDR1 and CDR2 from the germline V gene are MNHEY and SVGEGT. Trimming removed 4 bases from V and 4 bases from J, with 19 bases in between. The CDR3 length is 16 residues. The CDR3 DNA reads TGTGCCAGCAGTTCCCCCTTAAAGGATTTTACCTATGGCTACACCTTC. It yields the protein CASSSPLKDFTYGYTF.

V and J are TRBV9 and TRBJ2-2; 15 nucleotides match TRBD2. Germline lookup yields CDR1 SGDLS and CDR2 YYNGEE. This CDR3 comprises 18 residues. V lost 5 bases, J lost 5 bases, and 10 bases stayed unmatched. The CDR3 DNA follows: TGTGCCAGCAGTGAGTGGGGACTAGCGGGGGGAAATACCGGGGAGCTGTTTTTT. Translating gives CASSEWGLAGGNTGELFF.

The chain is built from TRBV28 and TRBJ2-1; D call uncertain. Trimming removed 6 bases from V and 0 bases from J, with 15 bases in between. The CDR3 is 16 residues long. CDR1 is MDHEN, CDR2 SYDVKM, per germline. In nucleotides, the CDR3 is TGTGCCAGCAGCCCCGATTGGTGGGACTCCTACAATGAGCAGTTCTTC. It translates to CASSPDWWDSYNEQFF.

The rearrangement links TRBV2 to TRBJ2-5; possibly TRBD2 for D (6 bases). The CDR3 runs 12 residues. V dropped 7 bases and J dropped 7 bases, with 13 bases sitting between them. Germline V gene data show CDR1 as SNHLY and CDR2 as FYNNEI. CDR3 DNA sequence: TGTGCCAGCACTCGGGACGGGGGGACCCAGTACTTC. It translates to CASTRDGGTQYF.

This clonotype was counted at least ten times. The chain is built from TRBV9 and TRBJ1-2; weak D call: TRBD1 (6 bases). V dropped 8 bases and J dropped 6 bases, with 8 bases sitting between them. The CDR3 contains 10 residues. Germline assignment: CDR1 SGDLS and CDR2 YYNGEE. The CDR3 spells CARQGNGYTF. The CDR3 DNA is TGTGCCAGACAGGGAAATGGCTACACCTTC.

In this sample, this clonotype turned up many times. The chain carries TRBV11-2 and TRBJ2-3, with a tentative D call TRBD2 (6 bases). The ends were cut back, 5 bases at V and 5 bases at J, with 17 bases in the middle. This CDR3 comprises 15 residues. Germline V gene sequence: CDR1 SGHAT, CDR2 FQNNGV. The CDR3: CASSPPLGGRDTQYF. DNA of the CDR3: TGTGCCAGCAGCCCCCCTCTGGGGGGAAGAGATACGCAGTATTTT.

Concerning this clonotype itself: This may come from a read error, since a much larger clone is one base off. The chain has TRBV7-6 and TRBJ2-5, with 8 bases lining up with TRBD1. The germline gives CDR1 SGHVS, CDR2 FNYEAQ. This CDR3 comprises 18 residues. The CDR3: CAGSLVSKVNRGQETQYF. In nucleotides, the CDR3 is TGTGCCGGCAGCTTAGTCTCCAAGGTTAACAGGGGGCAAGAGACCCAGTACTTC.

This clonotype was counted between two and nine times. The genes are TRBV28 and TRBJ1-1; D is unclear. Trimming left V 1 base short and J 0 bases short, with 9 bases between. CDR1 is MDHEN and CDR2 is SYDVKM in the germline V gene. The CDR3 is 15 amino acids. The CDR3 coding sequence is TGTGCCAGCAGTTTATCTATCCGGTTGAACACTGAAGCTTTCTTT. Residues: CASSLSIRLNTEAFF.

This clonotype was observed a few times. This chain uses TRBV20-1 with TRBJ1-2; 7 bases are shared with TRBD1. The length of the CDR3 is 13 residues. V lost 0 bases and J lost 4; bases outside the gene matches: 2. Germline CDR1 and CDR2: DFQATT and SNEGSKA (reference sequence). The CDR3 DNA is TGCAGTGCTAGAGATCGGGACAGCTATGGCTACACCTTC. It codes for CSARDRDSYGYTF.

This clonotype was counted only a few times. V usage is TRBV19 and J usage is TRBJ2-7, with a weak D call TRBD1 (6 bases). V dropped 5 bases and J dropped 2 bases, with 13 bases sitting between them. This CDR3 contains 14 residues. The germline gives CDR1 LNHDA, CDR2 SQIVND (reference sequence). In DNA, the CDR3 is TGTGCCAGTAGTCTGGGACACCTAACCTACGAGCAGTACTTC. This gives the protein CASSLGHLTYEQYF.

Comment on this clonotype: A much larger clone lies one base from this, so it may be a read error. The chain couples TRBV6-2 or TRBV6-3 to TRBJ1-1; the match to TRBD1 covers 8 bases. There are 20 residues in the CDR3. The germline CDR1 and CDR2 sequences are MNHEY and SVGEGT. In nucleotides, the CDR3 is TGTGCCAGCAGTTACACCAGACTGCTTGGAGGTACAGGGGGGAACTCTGAAGCTTTCTTT. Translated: CASSYTRLLGGTGGNSEAFF.